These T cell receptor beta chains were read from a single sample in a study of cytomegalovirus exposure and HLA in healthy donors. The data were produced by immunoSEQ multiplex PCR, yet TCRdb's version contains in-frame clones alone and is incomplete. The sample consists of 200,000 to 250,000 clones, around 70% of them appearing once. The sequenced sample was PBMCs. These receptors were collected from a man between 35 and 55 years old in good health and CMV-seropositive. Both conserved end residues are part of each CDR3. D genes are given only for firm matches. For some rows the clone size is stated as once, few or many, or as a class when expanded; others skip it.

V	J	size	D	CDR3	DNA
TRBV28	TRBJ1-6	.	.	CASNSGGEWAGNSPLHF	TGTGCCAGCAATAGCGGGGGGGAGTGGGCCGGGAATTCACCCCTCCACTTT
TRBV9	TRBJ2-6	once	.	CASSVPITGANVLTF	TGTGCCAGCAGCGTACCTATTACTGGGGCCAACGTCCTGACTTTC
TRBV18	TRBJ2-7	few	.	CASSPGLSYEQYF	TGTGCCAGCTCACCAGGGCTATCCTACGAGCAGTACTTC
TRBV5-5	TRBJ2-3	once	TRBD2	CASSPPRLAGGVDTQYF	TGTGCCAGCAGCCCCCCCAGACTAGCGGGGGGGGTGGATACGCAGTATTTT
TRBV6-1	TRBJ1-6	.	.	CASSSGRFLHF	TGTGCCAGCAGTTCGGGGAGATTCCTCCACTTT
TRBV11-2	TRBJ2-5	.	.	CASSPGIKETQYF	TGTGCCAGCAGCCCCGGGATTAAAGAGACCCAGTACTTC
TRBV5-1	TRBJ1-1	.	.	CASSQGGSGTEAFF	TGCGCCAGCAGCCAAGGAGGCTCGGGCACTGAAGCTTTCTTT
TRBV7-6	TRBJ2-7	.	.	CASSPEGGGNYEQYF	TGTGCCAGCAGCCCCGAGGGGGGGGGAAACTACGAGCAGTACTTC
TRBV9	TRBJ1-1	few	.	CASSETGQNTEAFF	TGTGCCAGCAGCGAAACCGGACAGAACACTGAAGCTTTCTTT
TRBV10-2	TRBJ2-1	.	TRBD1	CASTSRTGFNEQFF	TGCGCCAGCACCTCCCGGACAGGGTTCAATGAGCAGTTCTTC
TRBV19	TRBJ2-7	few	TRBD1	CASSIPGTGKKYF	TGTGCCAGTAGTATCCCCGGGACAGGGAAAAAGTACTTC
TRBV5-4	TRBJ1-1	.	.	CASSYGGGGYTEAFF	TGTGCCAGCAGCTACGGGGGAGGTGGGTACACTGAAGCTTTCTTT
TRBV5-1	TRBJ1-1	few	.	CASSEEAPNAEAFF	TGCGCCAGCAGCGAGGAAGCTCCGAACGCTGAAGCTTTCTTT
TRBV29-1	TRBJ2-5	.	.	CSVEGQEETQYF	TGCAGCGTTGAAGGTCAGGAAGAGACCCAGTACTTC
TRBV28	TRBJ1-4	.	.	CGAGWGEKLFF	TGTGGGGCAGGGTGGGGAGAAAAACTGTTTTTT
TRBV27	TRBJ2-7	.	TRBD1	CASSRAGGFYEQYF	TGTGCCAGCAGTCGGGCAGGGGGCTTCTACGAGCAGTACTTC
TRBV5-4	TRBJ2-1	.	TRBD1	CASSSPRDRGHNEQFF	TGTGCCAGCAGCTCCCCCCGGGACAGGGGCCACAATGAGCAGTTCTTC
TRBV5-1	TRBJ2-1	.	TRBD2	CASSPPSGEYNEQFF	TGCGCCAGCAGCCCTCCTAGCGGGGAATACAATGAGCAGTTCTTC
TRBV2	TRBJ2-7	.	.	CASSAFRYEQYF	TGTGCCAGCAGTGCTTTCCGCTACGAGCAGTACTTC